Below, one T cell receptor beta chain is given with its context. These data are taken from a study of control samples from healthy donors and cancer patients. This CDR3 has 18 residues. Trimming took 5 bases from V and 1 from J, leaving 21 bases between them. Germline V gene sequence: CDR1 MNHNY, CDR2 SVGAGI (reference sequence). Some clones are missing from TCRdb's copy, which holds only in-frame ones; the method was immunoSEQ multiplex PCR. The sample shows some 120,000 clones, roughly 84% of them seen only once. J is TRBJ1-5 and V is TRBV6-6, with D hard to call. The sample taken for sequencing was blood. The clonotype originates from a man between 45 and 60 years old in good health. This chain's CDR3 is CASSPPAPTPGSNQPQHF. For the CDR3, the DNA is TGTGCCAGCAGTCCACCCGCTCCAACTCCCGGAAGCAATCAGCCCCAGCATTTT.